The T cell receptor (beta chain) under discussion was sequenced for a study of blood T cell repertoires in COVID-19. Across the study: Acute-phase and convalescent COVID-19 samples originated in the United States, Italy and Spain. Sources were T cells, B-cell-depleted T cells, or PBMCs; the material itself was cDNA or gDNA.

The CDR3 totals 17 residues. Trimming stripped 0 bases from V and 4 bases from J, with 17 bases between. Germline CDR1 MGHRA, CDR2 YSYEKL. As handled by the study authors: The assay estimated nucleated cells by amplifying reference gene primers. Some clones are missing from TCRdb's copy, which holds only in-frame ones; the method was immunoSEQ multiplex PCR. The DNA was the basis for D and trimming; V, J and clone size are from that table. The sample has more than 70,000 clones, 90% seen once. The V gene is TRBV4-1, the J gene TRBJ2-3, with a tentative D call TRBD2 (7 bases). This TCR was recovered from a woman between 18 and 29 years old with acute or convalescent COVID-19. The material sequenced was peripheral blood. CDR3 sequence reads: CASSQDGGGLYPDTQYF. The CDR3 DNA is TGCGCCAGCAGCCAAGATGGGGGGGGGCTTTATCCAGATACGCAGTATTTT.